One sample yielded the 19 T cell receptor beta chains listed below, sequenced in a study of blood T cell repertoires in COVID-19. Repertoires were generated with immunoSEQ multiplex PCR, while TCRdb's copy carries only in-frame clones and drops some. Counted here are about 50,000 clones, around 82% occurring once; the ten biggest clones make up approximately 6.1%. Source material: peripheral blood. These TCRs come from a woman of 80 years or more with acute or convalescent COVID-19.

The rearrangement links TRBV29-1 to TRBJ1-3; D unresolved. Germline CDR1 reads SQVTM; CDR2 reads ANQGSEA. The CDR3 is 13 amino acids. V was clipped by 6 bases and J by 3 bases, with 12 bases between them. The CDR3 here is CSVAEGGGNTIYF. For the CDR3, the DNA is TGCAGCGTCGCGGAGGGAGGTGGAAACACCATATATTTT.

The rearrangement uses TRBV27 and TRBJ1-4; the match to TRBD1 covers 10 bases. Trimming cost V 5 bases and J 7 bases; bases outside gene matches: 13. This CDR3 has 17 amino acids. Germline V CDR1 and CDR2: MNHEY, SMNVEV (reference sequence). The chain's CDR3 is CASSVNPRDRGVEKLFF. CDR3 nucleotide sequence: TGTGCCAGCAGTGTAAACCCTCGGGACAGGGGAGTTGAAAAACTGTTTTTT.

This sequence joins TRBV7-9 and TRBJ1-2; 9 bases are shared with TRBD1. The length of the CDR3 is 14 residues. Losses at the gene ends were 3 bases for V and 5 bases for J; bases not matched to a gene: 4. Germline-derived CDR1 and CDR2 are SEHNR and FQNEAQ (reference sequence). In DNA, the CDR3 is TGTGCCAGCAGCTTCGGACAGGGGAGATATGGCTACACCTTC. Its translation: CASSFGQGRYGYTF.

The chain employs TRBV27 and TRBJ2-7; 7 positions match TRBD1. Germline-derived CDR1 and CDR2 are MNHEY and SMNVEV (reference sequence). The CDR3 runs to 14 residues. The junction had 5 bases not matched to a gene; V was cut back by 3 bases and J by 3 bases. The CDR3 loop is CASSFSQGNYEQYF. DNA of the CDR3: TGTGCCAGCAGTTTCTCACAGGGGAACTACGAGCAGTACTTC.

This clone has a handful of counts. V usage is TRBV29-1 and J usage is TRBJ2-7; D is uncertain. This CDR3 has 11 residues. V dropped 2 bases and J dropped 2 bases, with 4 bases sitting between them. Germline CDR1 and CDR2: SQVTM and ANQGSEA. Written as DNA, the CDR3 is TGCAGCGTTGAACTCGCCTACGAGCAGTACTTC. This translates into CSVELAYEQYF.

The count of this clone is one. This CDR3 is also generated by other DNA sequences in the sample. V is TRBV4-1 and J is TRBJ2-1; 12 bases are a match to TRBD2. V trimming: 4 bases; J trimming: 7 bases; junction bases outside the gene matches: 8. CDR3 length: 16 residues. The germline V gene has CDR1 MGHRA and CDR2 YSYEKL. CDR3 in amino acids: CASSLSSGLAGNEQFF. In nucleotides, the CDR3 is TGCGCCAGCAGCCTGAGTTCGGGACTAGCGGGTAATGAGCAGTTCTTC.

The CDR3 DNA sequence: TGCGCCAGCAGCTTTACGCTTGAGGGCAGGGGCTCCTACAATGAGCAGTTCTTC. Amino acid sequence: CASSFTLEGRGSYNEQFF. The chain employs TRBV5-1 and TRBJ2-1, with D perhaps matching TRBD1 (6 bases). CDR1 SGHRS and CDR2 YFSETQ come from the germline V gene. The CDR3 has 18 residues. V was clipped by 2 bases and J by 0 bases, with 18 bases between them.

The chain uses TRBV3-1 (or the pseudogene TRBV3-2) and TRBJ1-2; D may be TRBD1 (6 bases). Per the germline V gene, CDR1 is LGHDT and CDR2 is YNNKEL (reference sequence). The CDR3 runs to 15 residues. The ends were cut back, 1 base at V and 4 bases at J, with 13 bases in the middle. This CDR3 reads CASSQGPGTTYGYTF. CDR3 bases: TGTGCCAGCAGCCAAGGTCCAGGGACAACCTATGGCTACACCTTC.

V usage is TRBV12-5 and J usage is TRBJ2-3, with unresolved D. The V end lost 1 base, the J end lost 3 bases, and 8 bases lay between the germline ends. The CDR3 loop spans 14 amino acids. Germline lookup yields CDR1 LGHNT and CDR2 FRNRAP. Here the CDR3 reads CASGLDRLTDTQYF. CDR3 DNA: TGTGCTAGTGGTTTGGACAGATTAACAGATACGCAGTATTTT.

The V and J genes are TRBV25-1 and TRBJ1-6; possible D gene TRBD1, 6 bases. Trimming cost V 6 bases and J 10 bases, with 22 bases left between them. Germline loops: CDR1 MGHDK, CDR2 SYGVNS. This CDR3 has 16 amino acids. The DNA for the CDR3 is TGTGCCAGCAGCACAGGGTTTCCCACCTCGGGGTCACCCCTCCACTTT. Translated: CASSTGFPTSGSPLHF.

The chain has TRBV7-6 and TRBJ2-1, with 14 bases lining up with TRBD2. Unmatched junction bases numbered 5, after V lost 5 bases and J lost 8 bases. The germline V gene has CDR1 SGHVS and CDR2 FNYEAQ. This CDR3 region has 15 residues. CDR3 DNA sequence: TGTGCCAGCAGCCCGGGGACTAGCGGGGGCTATGAGCAGTTCTTC. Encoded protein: CASSPGTSGGYEQFF.

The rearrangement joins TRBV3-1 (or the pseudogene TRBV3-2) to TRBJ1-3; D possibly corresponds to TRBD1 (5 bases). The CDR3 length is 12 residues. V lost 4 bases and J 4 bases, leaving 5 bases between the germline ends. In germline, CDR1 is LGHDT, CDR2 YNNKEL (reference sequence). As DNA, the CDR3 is TGTGCCAGCAGCCGACAGGGAAACACCATATATTTT. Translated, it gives CASSRQGNTIYF.

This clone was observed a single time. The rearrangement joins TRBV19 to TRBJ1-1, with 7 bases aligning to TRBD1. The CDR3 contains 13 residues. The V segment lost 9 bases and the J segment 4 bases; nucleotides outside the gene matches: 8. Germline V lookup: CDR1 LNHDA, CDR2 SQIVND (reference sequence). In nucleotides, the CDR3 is TGTGCCAGCAACCCGGACAGGCGCACTGAAGCTTTCTTT. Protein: CASNPDRRTEAFF. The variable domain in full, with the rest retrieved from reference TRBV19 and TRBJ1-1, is DGGITQSPKYLFRKEGQNVTLSCEQNLNHDAMYWYRQDPGQGLRLIYYSQIVNDFQKGDIAEGYSVSREKKESFPLTVTSAQKNPTAFYLCASNPDRRTEAFFGQGTRLTVV.

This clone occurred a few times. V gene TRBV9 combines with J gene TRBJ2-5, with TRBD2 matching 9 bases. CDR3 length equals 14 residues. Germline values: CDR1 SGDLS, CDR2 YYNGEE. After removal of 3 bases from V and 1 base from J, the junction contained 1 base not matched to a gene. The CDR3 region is CASSGGGAQETQYF. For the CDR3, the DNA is TGTGCCAGCAGCGGCGGGGGGGCCCAAGAGACCCAGTACTTC.

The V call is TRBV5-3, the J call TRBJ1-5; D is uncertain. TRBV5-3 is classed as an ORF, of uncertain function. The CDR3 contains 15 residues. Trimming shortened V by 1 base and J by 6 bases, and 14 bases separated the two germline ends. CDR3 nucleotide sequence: TGTGCCAGAAGCTTGTTTTCAGGACTCAGTCAGCCCCAGCATTTT. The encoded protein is CARSLFSGLSQPQHF.

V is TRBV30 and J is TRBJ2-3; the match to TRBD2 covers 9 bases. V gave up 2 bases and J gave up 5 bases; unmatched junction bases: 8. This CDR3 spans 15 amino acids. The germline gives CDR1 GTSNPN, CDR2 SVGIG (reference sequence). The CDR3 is CAWSTQRGAEDTQYF. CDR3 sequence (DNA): TGTGCCTGGAGTACCCAGCGGGGGGCAGAAGATACGCAGTATTTT. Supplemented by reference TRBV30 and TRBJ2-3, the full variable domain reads SQTIHQWPATLVQPVGSPLSLECTVEGTSNPNLYWYRQAAGRGLQLLFYSVGIGQISSEVPQNLSASRPQDRQFILSSKKLLLSDSGFYLCAWSTQRGAEDTQYFGPGTRLTVL.

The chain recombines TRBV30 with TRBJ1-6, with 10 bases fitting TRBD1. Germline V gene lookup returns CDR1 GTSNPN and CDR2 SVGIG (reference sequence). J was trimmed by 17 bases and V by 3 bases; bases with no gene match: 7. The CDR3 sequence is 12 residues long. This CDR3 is CAWSGQGGRFHF. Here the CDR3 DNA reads TGTGCCTGGAGCGGACAGGGGGGCCGCTTCCACTTT.

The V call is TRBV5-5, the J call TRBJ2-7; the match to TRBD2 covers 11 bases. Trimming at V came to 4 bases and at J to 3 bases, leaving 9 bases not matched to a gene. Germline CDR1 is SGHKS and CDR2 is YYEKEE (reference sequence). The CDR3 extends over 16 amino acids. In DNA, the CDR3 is TGTGCCAGCAGCGGAATTAGCGGGGGGGCCAGCTACGAGCAGTACTTC. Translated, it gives CASSGISGGASYEQYF.

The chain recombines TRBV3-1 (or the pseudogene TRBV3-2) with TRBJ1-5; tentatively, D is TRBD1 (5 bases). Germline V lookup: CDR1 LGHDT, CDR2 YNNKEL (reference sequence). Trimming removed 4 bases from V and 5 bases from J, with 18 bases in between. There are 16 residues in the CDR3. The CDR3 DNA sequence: TGTGCCAGCAGCCTTCGGTCAGGAAAGGGGCATCAGCCCCAGCATTTT. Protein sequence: CASSLRSGKGHQPQHF.